The 18 T cell receptor beta chains presented below share a single source sample, sequenced in a study of cytomegalovirus exposure and HLA in healthy donors. PCR involved 60 Vbeta and 13 Jbeta primers. The table came from immunoSEQ multiplex PCR; TCRdb's copy has only in-frame clones and leaves some out. The table shows around 130,000 clones, with 70% occurring only once. Sequenced: PBMCs. The origin of the receptors is a woman aged 25 to 45 in good health and CMV-seronegative.

This chain links TRBV10-2 with TRBJ2-1; D may be TRBD1 (6 bases). Deletions cut 7 bases from V and 0 bases from J, with 16 bases between. The CDR3 spans 16 residues. CDR1 WSHSY and CDR2 SAAADI come from the germline V gene. The CDR3 reads CASNPAGASSYNEQFF. Written as DNA, the CDR3 is TGCGCCAGCAATCCGGCAGGGGCTTCCTCCTACAATGAGCAGTTCTTC.

Concerning this clone itself: The junction does not match germline at one end; this may be a read error. This sample includes further DNA sequences coding for the same CDR3. This rearrangement joins TRBV5-1 to TRBJ2-2; tentatively, D is TRBD1 (6 bases). The germline gives CDR1 SGHRS, CDR2 YFSETQ. The CDR3 has 14 residues. The CDR3 nucleotides are TGTGCCAGCAGCTTGGGACAAAACACCGGGGAGCTGTTTTTT. This sequence encodes CASSLGQNTGELFF. The full variable domain, with the rest looked up from reference TRBV5-1 and TRBJ2-2, is KAGVTQTPRYLIKTRGQQVTLSCSPISGHRSVSWYQQTPGQGLQFLFEYFSETQRNKGNFPGRFSGRQFSNSRSEMNVSTLELGDSALYLCASSLGQNTGELFFGEGSRLTVL.

V and J are TRBV4-1 and TRBJ2-4; TRBD1 matches at 8 bases. J gave up 2 bases and V 0 bases, and 3 bases lay outside the gene matches. The CDR3 loop spans 16 amino acids. CDR1 and CDR2 (germline): MGHRA, YSYEKL. In DNA, the CDR3 is TGCGCCAGCAGCCAAGAAGCAGGGGGCACCAAAAACATTCAGTACTTC. Its protein product is CASSQEAGGTKNIQYF.

This clone was observed a few times. One base separates it from a far larger clone, so it is likely a read error. This chain joins TRBV4-1 and TRBJ1-5, with a weak D call TRBD1 (6 bases). The CDR3 has 15 amino acids. Germline CDR1 reads MGHRA; CDR2 reads YSYEKL. Trimming cost V 5 bases and J 4 bases, with 15 bases left between them. This CDR3 reads CASSSTGSGNQPQHF. The CDR3 nucleotides read TGCGCCAGCAGCTCTACAGGGTCAGGGAATCAGCCCCAGCATTTT.

The V call is TRBV4-1, the J call TRBJ1-2, with TRBD1 as a possible D gene (5 bases). The CDR3 runs to 16 residues. Trimming cost V 4 bases and J 3 bases, with 18 bases left between them. Germline-derived CDR1 and CDR2 are MGHRA and YSYEKL. The CDR3: CASSLRRQQAYYGYTF. CDR3 DNA sequence: TGCGCCAGCAGCCTACGAAGACAACAGGCCTACTATGGCTACACCTTC.

CDR3 residues: CASSLLAGVFNEQFF. The CDR3 DNA follows: TGTGCCAGCAGTTTATTAGCGGGAGTATTTAATGAGCAGTTCTTC. The gene calls are TRBV27 and TRBJ2-1, with 9 bases aligning to TRBD2. Trimming cost V 1 base and J 7 bases; bases outside gene matches: 5. The CDR3 contains 15 residues. Germline V lookup: CDR1 MNHEY, CDR2 SMNVEV (reference sequence).

This clone was counted only a few times. V gene TRBV6-9 combines with J gene TRBJ2-7; D gene uncertain. Trimming removed 8 bases at V and 7 bases at J, with 18 bases between. The CDR3 extends over 13 amino acids. CDR1 is MNHGY and CDR2 is SVAAGI in the germline V gene. The DNA of the CDR3 is TGTGCCAGCTCTACTCCTAGTATCAGAGAGCAGTACTTC. This encodes CASSTPSIREQYF.

This clone was detected a few times. The chain has TRBV7-2 and TRBJ1-1; the D gene is possibly TRBD1 (5 bases). Per the germline V gene, CDR1 is SGHTA and CDR2 is FQGNSA. V was clipped by 6 bases and J by 1 base, with 15 bases between them. This CDR3 region has 15 residues. The CDR3 region has the DNA TGTGCCAGCAGTCTGGGGGGGTCTGGGAACACTGAAGCTTTCTTT. This codes for CASSLGGSGNTEAFF.

This rearrangement joins TRBV23-1 to TRBJ1-1, with D hard to call. TRBV23-1 is placed among ORFs of uncertain function. Trimming left V 8 bases short and J 5 bases short, with 15 bases between. This CDR3 contains 13 residues. The CDR3 bases are TGCGCCAGCGGCGACCCACCCGGGACTGAAGCTTTCTTT. Its protein is CASGDPPGTEAFF.

V gene TRBV10-2 combines with J gene TRBJ2-3, with D tentatively TRBD2 (6 bases). The germline V gene has CDR1 WSHSY and CDR2 SAAADI. There are 14 residues in the CDR3. Trimming removed 8 bases from V and 4 bases from J, with 16 bases in between. The CDR3 reads CASARGLAPDTQYF. The CDR3 region has the DNA TGCGCCAGCGCGAGAGGCCTAGCGCCAGATACGCAGTATTTT.

V is TRBV27 and J is TRBJ2-2; 9 bases match TRBD2. V dropped 6 bases and J dropped 5; count of bases not matched to a gene: 22. This CDR3 region has 20 residues. Germline V lookup: CDR1 MNHEY, CDR2 SMNVEV (reference sequence). The CDR3: CASSSKTSTGTSRWTGELFF. As DNA, the CDR3 is TGTGCCAGCAGCTCCAAAACGTCGACAGGGACTAGCCGTTGGACCGGGGAGCTGTTTTTT.

The chain combines TRBV6-4 with TRBJ1-1; D is possibly TRBD1 (6 bases). Looked up from germline, CDR1 is MRHNA and CDR2 is SNTAGT. The V end lost 5 bases, the J end lost 4 bases, and 11 bases lay between the germline ends. The CDR3 sequence is 13 residues long. CDR3 nucleotide sequence: TGTGCCAGCAGTTACAGGGTGAGCACTGAAGCTTTCTTT. The encoded protein is CASSYRVSTEAFF.

The chain uses TRBV19 and TRBJ1-5; 8 positions agree with TRBD1. Losses at the gene ends were 1 base for V and 7 bases for J; bases not matched to a gene: 9. Germline loops: CDR1 LNHDA, CDR2 SQIVND (reference sequence). The CDR3 is 16 residues long. This CDR3 reads CASSIGSGQGAQPQHF. The DNA of the CDR3 is TGTGCCAGTAGTATAGGGAGCGGGCAGGGGGCCCAGCCCCAGCATTTT.

This clone turned up a few times. The gene calls are TRBV7-8 and TRBJ2-2, with no clear D. CDR3 length: 13 amino acids. Trimming shortened V by 1 base and J by 6 bases, and 6 bases separated the two germline ends. Germline CDR1 and CDR2: SGHVS and FQNEAQ. The CDR3 bases are TGTGCCAGCAGCTTAGTTCTCCCCGGGGAGCTGTTTTTT. Its protein is CASSLVLPGELFF.

The chain joins TRBV28 to TRBJ2-4; 8 nucleotides align to TRBD2. CDR1 and CDR2 (germline): MDHEN, SYDVKM. CDR3 size: 16 residues. V trimming: 3 bases; J trimming: 2 bases; junction bases outside the gene matches: 6. Written as DNA, the CDR3 is TGTGCCAGCAGTTTTCAAGGACTAGCTCCCAAAAACATTCAGTACTTC. Its protein product is CASSFQGLAPKNIQYF.

This chain connects TRBV4-1 to TRBJ2-1, with a tentative D call TRBD2 (5 bases). The V gene lost 2 bases and the J gene lost 6 bases, with 14 bases spanning the gap. The CDR3 covers 15 residues. The V gene's germline CDR1 is MGHRA and CDR2 YSYEKL. Written as DNA, the CDR3 is TGCGCCAGCAGCCAACCTAGCTCGGTTAGCAATGAGCAGTTCTTC. Encoded protein: CASSQPSSVSNEQFF.

The J gene is TRBJ2-7, the V gene TRBV6-5; 7 bases match TRBD1. The CDR3 runs 13 residues. The germline gives CDR1 MNHEY, CDR2 SVGAGI. Trimming at V came to 6 bases and at J to 3 bases, leaving 5 bases not matched to a gene. The CDR3 region is CASSSGQNYEQYV. CDR3 coding DNA: TGTGCCAGCAGCTCGGGACAGAACTACGAGCAGTACGTC.

The chain is built from TRBV7-9 and TRBJ2-7, with TRBD1 as a possible D gene (6 bases). CDR3 size: 14 residues. Germline V gives CDR1 SEHNR, CDR2 FQNEAQ (reference sequence). V was shortened by 0 bases and J by 1 base, with 7 bases between the two germline ends. The CDR3 reads CASSLAGTSYEQYV. As DNA, the CDR3 is TGTGCCAGCAGCTTAGCTGGGACATCCTACGAGCAGTACGTC.